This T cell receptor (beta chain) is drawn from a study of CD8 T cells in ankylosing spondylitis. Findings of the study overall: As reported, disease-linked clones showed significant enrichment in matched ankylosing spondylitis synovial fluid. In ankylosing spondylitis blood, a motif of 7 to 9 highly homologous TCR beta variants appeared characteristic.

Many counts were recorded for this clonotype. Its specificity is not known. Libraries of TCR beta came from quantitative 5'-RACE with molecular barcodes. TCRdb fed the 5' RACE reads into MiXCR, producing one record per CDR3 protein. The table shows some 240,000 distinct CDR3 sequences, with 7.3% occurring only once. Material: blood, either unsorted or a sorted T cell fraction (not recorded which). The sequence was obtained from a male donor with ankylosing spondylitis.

The CDR3 region is CASSEGQDRLQETQYF. The DNA of the CDR3 is TGTGCCAGCAGTGAAGGACAGGACAGACTCCAAGAGACCCAGTACTTC. V usage is TRBV2 and J usage is TRBJ2-5; D perhaps matches TRBD1 (6 bases). Germline CDR1 reads SNHLY; CDR2 reads FYNNEI. There are 16 residues in the CDR3. Deletions cut 1 base from V and 1 base from J, with 13 bases between.